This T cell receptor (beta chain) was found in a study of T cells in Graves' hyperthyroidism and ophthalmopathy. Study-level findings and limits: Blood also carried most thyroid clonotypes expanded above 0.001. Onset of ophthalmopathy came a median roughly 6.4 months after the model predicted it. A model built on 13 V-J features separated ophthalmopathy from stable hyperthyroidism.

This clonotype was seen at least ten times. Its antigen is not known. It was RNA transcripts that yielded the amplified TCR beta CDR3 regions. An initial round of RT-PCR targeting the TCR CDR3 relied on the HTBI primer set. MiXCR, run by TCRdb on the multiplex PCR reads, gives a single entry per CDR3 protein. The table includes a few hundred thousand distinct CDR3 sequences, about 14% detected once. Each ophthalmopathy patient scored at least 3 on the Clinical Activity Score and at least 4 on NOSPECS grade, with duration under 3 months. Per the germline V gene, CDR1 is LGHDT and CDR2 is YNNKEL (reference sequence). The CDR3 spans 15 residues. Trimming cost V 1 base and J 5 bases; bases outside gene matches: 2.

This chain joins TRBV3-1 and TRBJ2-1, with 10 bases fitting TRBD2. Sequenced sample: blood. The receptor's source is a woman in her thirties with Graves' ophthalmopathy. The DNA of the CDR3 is TGTGCCAGCAGCCAAGCTAGCGGGGGCAACAATGAGCAGTTCTTC. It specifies CASSQASGGNNEQFF.